Below, 9 T cell receptor beta chains from the same sample are listed, as sequenced in a study of shared clonotypes between healthy human individuals. Clones were sequenced by immunoSEQ multiplex PCR, and TCRdb holds only the in-frame ones, with some missing. The repertoire holds roughly 590,000 clones, with nearly 97% as singletons. CD8 cells classed as naive were CD45RO-negative and positively selected for CCR7, excluding terminally differentiated effector memory CD45RA+ cells. The sequencing sample was made of naive CD8+ T cells sorted from blood. The receptors come from a woman aged 30 to 39 in good health.

The V gene is TRBV4-1, the J gene TRBJ1-4; D remains ambiguous. This CDR3 comprises 15 residues. Germline assignment: CDR1 MGHRA and CDR2 YSYEKL. Trimming pared 3 bases from V and 0 bases from J, leaving 8 bases between. CDR3 residues: CASSHRTATNEKLFF. DNA of the CDR3: TGCGCCAGCAGCCATCGAACCGCAACTAATGAAAAACTGTTTTTT.

The chain uses TRBV4-1 and TRBJ1-5, with D unresolved. Germline V CDR1 and CDR2: MGHRA, YSYEKL. V dropped 0 bases and J dropped 2 bases, with 11 bases sitting between them. The CDR3 loop spans 16 amino acids. CDR3 sequence: CASSQDPGMGNQPQHF. The CDR3 DNA sequence: TGCGCCAGCAGCCAAGATCCGGGGATGGGCAATCAGCCCCAGCATTTT.

The rearrangement links TRBV6-5 to TRBJ1-1; D is unclear. The germline CDR1 and CDR2 sequences are MNHEY and SVGAGI. V shed 4 bases and J shed 4 bases, with 4 bases lying between them. The CDR3 is made up of 11 amino acids. CDR3 residues: CASSFLTEAFF. CDR3 coding DNA: TGTGCCAGCAGTTTTCTCACTGAAGCTTTCTTT.

The J gene is TRBJ2-2, the V gene TRBV9; D unresolved. The germline V gene has CDR1 SGDLS and CDR2 YYNGEE. V was cut by 2 bases and J by 7 bases, with 9 bases left in between. This CDR3 contains 13 residues. CDR3 residues: CASSVPSSGELFF. DNA for the CDR3: TGTGCCAGCAGCGTTCCTTCCAGCGGGGAGCTGTTTTTT.

The V and J genes are TRBV19 and TRBJ1-2; the D gene is possibly TRBD1 (6 bases). Trimming took 6 bases from V and 4 from J, leaving 9 bases between them. This CDR3 has 12 residues. Looked up from germline, CDR1 is LNHDA and CDR2 is SQIVND (reference sequence). The CDR3 bases are TGTGCCAGTAGGGACAGTCCCTATGGCTACACCTTC. Amino acid sequence: CASRDSPYGYTF.

The chain carries TRBV10-1 and TRBJ2-3, with D possibly being TRBD2 (6 bases). With 9 bases removed from V and 7 bases from J, the gap between germline ends came to 20 bases. The germline gives CDR1 WNHNN, CDR2 SYGVQD (reference sequence). The CDR3 loop spans 14 amino acids. This CDR3 is CASNPGLQGNTQYF. The CDR3 nucleotides read TGCGCCAGTAACCCGGGACTCCAAGGGAATACGCAGTATTTT.

This chain links TRBV15 with TRBJ1-1, with D perhaps TRBD1 (5 bases). Trimming cost V 6 bases and J 3 bases, with 14 bases left between them. Germline V gives CDR1 LNHNV, CDR2 YYDKDF (reference sequence). This CDR3 is built from 14 residues. The CDR3 sequence: CATRAEMGHTEAFF. CDR3 nucleotide sequence: TGTGCCACCAGAGCAGAGATGGGGCACACTGAAGCTTTCTTT.

This chain connects TRBV27 to TRBJ2-7, with a possible D match to TRBD1 (6 bases). The germline V and J ends were trimmed by 6 bases and 3 bases, with 12 bases remaining between them. The CDR3 is made up of 13 amino acids. Germline CDR1 and CDR2: MNHEY and SMNVEV (reference sequence). CDR3 coding DNA: TGTGCCAGCAGCTCGGGACAAAACTACGAGCAGTACTTC. It specifies CASSSGQNYEQYF.

The chain carries TRBV7-9 and TRBJ2-7; D perhaps matches TRBD2 (5 bases). CDR1 is SEHNR and CDR2 is FQNEAQ in the germline V gene (reference sequence). The germline V and J ends were trimmed by 3 bases and 6 bases, with 6 bases remaining between them. The CDR3 covers 11 residues. CDR3 loop: CASSFRGEQYF. CDR3 sequence (DNA): TGTGCCAGCAGCTTCCGGGGCGAGCAGTACTTC.